Detailed here is one T cell receptor beta chain. The source of the sample is a study of blood T cell repertoires in COVID-19. Generated by immunoSEQ multiplex PCR, the TCRdb table keeps only in-frame clones and is missing some. The profile shows 300,000 to 400,000 clones, about 88% of them singletons. Sequences were obtained from PBMCs or T cells enriched from blood (not recorded which). This receptor was obtained from a woman in her twenties or thirties who had recovered from COVID-19.

The CDR3 sequence is CASSIPGAMNTEAFF. CDR3 DNA sequence: TGTGCCAGTAGTATCCCTGGGGCCATGAACACTGAAGCTTTCTTT. This chain uses TRBV19 with TRBJ1-1; weak D call: TRBD1 (5 bases). Trimming pared 3 bases from V and 0 bases from J, leaving 11 bases between. The CDR3 has 15 residues. Looked up from germline, CDR1 is LNHDA and CDR2 is SQIVND (reference sequence). The variable domain in full, with the rest retrieved from reference TRBV19 and TRBJ1-1, is DGGITQSPKYLFRKEGQNVTLSCEQNLNHDAMYWYRQDPGQGLRLIYYSQIVNDFQKGDIAEGYSVSREKKESFPLTVTSAQKNPTAFYLCASSIPGAMNTEAFFGQGTRLTVV.